The 6 T cell receptor beta chains in this list originate from one sample, sequenced in a study of cytomegalovirus exposure and HLA in healthy donors. A multiplex PCR was run with 60 Vbeta primers and 13 Jbeta primers. The protocol was immunoSEQ multiplex PCR, while the TCRdb copy is restricted to in-frame clones and leaves out a portion. This table has 120,000 to 150,000 clones, around 72% appearing once. Sequences were obtained from PBMCs. The receptors shown here come from a woman in her thirties or forties in good health and CMV-seronegative.

This clone appeared a few times. The CDR3 region has the DNA TGCGCCAGCAGCCGTCCGATGGGGGGGAGGGTGGACTATGGCTACACCTTC. This translates into CASSRPMGGRVDYGYTF. The V gene is TRBV4-1, the J gene TRBJ1-2; the D gene is possibly TRBD1 (5 bases). The germline V gene encodes CDR1 MGHRA and CDR2 YSYEKL. The CDR3 covers 17 residues. V lost 4 bases to trimming and J lost 3 bases, with 21 bases between them.

This clone came up once. The J gene is TRBJ2-3, the V gene TRBV28; 8 bases align to TRBD2. The V gene end was trimmed by 8 bases and the J gene end by 6 bases; junction bases not matched to a gene: 10. CDR1 and CDR2 (germline): MDHEN, SYDVKM. CDR3 size: 14 residues. The CDR3 here is CASLPSGGPDTQYF. Written as DNA, the CDR3 is TGTGCCAGCCTACCCTCGGGGGGGCCCGATACGCAGTATTTT.

The J gene is TRBJ2-1, the V gene TRBV6-4, with 10 bases lining up with TRBD1. With 6 bases clipped from V and 2 bases from J, the junction kept 4 bases outside the gene matches. CDR3 length equals 15 residues. Germline CDR1 and CDR2: MRHNA and SNTAGT. DNA for the CDR3: TGTGCCAGCAGCGCCGGGACAGGGGCCTACAATGAGCAGTTCTTC. Translation gives CASSAGTGAYNEQFF.

Only a few counts were recorded for this clone. The chain links TRBV18 to TRBJ2-5; TRBD2 matches 8 bases. The CDR3 covers 15 residues. CDR1 KGHSH and CDR2 LQKENI come from the germline V gene. J gave up 5 bases and V 3 bases, and 8 bases lay outside the gene matches. CDR3 nucleotide sequence: TGTGCCAGCTCACCCCTCTCGGGGGGGCCGGAGACCCAGTACTTC. Protein sequence: CASSPLSGGPETQYF.

This clone was counted only a few times. Other DNA sequences from this sample encode an identical CDR3 as well. The chain uses TRBV5-4 and TRBJ1-1; a possible D gene is TRBD1 (5 bases). The CDR3 loop spans 14 amino acids. V gave up 0 bases and J gave up 2 bases, with 8 bases separating them. The germline gives CDR1 SGHNT, CDR2 YYREEE (reference sequence). The CDR3 here is CASSLGQKNTEAFF. The DNA of the CDR3 is TGTGCCAGCAGCTTGGGACAGAAAAACACTGAAGCTTTCTTT.

V usage is TRBV5-1 and J usage is TRBJ1-2; 9 bases are a match to TRBD1. Germline V gene sequence: CDR1 SGHRS, CDR2 YFSETQ. The ends lost 4 bases at V and 7 bases at J; junction bases unmatched: 11. The CDR3 extends over 15 amino acids. Here the CDR3 reads CASSASGTGYVGYTF. DNA of the CDR3: TGCGCCAGCAGCGCCTCCGGGACAGGGTACGTTGGCTACACCTTC.